This T cell receptor beta chain was identified during a study of T-cell reconstitution after alpha-beta-depleted transplantation in children. V gave up 5 bases and J gave up 2 bases; unmatched junction bases: 12. From germline, CDR1 is SGHTA and CDR2 FQGTGA. The CDR3 extends over 17 amino acids. This clonotype was counted ten times or more. As it was prepared, the TCRbeta library received unique molecular identifiers. A single record per CDR3 protein comes from TCRdb applying MiXCR to the PCR reads. This table holds about 20,000 distinct CDR3 sequences, 10% to 15% found once. The input for sequencing was PBMCs, mostly from graft donor cells, taken 60 days after TCRalphabeta/CD19-depleted stem cell transplant. This rearrangement joins TRBV7-3 to TRBJ1-5; 7 bases are shared with TRBD1. The source is a female patient aged 2 to 10 who had a stem cell transplant for congenital amegakaryocytic thrombocytopenia, so the T cells may come from the graft donor. CDR3 protein: CASSDKGGWHGNQPQHF. The CDR3 bases are TGTGCCAGCAGCGACAAAGGGGGCTGGCATGGCAATCAGCCCCAGCATTTT.